The clone carrying this T cell receptor beta chain was observed many times. Germline CDR1 and CDR2: SGHAT and FQNNGV. V was shortened by 5 bases and J by 4 bases, with 12 bases between the two germline ends. The CDR3 sequence is 14 residues long. This specimen belongs to a study of response to subunit inactivated influenza vaccine. From the RT-PCR reads, TCRdb called clonotypes with MiXCR, one entry per CDR3 protein. This sample has just under 550,000 distinct CDR3 sequences, with 20% to 25% found just once. These data are also associated with another study on T cells expressing NK-cell markers. Per that paper: As the method of synthesis, 5'RACE template switching with UMIs yielded TCR beta cDNA. HCMV specificity of the expanded NKG2C+ T cell clones was not established.

Specimen: CD4+ T cells sorted from PBMCs, collected 11 to 12 days after vaccination. J is TRBJ2-1 and V is TRBV11-2; possible D gene TRBD2, 5 bases. The TCR comes from a man aged 50 or older who received an inactivated influenza vaccine. CDR3 in amino acids: CASSLTTGYNEQFF. CDR3 nucleotide sequence: TGTGCCAGCAGCCTGACAACGGGGTACAATGAGCAGTTCTTC.